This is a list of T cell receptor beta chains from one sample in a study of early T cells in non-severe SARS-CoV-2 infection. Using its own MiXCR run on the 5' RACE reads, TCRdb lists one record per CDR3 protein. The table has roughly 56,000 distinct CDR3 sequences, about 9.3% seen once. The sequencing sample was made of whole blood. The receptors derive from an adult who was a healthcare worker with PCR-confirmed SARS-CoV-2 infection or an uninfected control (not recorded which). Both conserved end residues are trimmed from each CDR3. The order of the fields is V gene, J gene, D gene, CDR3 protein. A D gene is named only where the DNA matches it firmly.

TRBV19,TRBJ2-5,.,ATKVQAGEATQY
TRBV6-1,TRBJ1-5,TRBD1,ASATVSGGYQPQH
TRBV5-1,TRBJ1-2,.,ASSLRGFGYT
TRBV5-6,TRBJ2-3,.,ASSLTGPLSTDTQY
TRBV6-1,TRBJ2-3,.,ASSEIRGDTQY
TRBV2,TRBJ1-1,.,AGSWGKGTEAF
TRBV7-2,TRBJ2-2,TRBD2,ASSSFVGGTGELF
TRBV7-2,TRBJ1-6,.,ASSPGFYNSPLH
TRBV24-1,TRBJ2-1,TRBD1,ATSDSRTGTGDNEQF
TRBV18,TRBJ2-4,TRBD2,ASSPRIKRGPKNIQY
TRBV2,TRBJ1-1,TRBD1,ASSETGDTEAF
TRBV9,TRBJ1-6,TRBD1,ASSPADRGPGSPLH
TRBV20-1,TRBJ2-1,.,SAREGQGLGSYNEQF
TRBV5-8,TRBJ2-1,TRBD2,ASSRHSLAGGYNEQF
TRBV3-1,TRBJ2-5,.,ASSQGTVAGETQY
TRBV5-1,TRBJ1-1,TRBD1,ASSPGTGLTSNTEAF
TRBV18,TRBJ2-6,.,ASSPATVTSGANVLT
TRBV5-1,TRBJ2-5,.,ASTSQLETQY
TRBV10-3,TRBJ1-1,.,AISESAPTEVNTEAF
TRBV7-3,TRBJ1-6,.,ASSQRIERGEVPLH
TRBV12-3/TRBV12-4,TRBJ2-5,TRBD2,ASSRGTSGPQKTQY
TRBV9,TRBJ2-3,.,ASTNGGSTDTQY
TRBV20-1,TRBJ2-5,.,SAPNPVEGEETQY
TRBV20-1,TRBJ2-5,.,SALGGGRETQY
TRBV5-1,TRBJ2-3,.,ASSLVPGASTDTQY
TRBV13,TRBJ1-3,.,ASSLSLAGNTIY
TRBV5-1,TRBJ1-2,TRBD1,ASSLQGSANYGYT
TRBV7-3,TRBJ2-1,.,ASSLIADSSSYNEQF
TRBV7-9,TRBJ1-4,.,VSSPSGGEKLF
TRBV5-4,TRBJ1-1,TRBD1,ASSSYRAQGVTEAF
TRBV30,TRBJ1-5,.,AWSSGIKRNQPQH
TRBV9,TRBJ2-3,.,ASSTGPAQMRDTQY
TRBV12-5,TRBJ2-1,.,ASVERLNEQF
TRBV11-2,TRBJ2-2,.,ASSFGNTGELF
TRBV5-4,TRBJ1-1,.,ASSFNQRDTEAF
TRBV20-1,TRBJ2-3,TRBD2,SARGGGGLADTQY
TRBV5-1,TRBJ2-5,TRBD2,ASSPLGGVQETQY
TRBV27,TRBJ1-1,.,ASSLYSLGAGVLNTEAF
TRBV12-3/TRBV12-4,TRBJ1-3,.,ASSFYGSGNTIY
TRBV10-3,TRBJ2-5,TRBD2,AISVLAGARGKETQY
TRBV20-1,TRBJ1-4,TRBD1,SARDRHNEKLF
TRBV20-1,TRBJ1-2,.,SATRRDRNYGYT
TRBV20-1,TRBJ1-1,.,SARDGGQEAF